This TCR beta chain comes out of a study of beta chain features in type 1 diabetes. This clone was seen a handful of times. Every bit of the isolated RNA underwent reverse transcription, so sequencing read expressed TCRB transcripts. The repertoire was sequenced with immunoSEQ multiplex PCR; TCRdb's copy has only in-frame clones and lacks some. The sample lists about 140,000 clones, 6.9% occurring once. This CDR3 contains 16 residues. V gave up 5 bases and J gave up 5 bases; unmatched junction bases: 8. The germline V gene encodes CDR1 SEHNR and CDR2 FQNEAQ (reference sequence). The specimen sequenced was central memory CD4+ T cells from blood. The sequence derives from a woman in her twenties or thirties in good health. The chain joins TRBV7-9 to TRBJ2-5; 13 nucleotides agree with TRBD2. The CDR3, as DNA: TGTGCCAGCAGCAGAACTAGCGGGAGGGCCGTTGAGACCCAGTACTTC. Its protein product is CASSRTSGRAVETQYF. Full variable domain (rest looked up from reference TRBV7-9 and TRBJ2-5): DTGVSQNPRHKITKRGQNVTFRCDPISEHNRLYWYRQTLGQGPEFLTYFQNEAQLEKSRLLSDRFSAERPKGSFSTLEIQRTEQGDSAMYLCASSRTSGRAVETQYFGPGTRLLVL.